This T cell receptor (beta chain) was obtained from a study of T cell responses to AZD1222 COVID-19 vaccine. Study results and limitations: Most donors were white British, females outnumbered males, and clonal diversity was possibly underestimated.

Produced via immunoSEQ multiplex PCR; TCRdb's table is partial and in-frame only. Seen here are about 110,000 clones, about 87% observed once, and the top ten hold 15%. V was pared by 0 bases and J by 8 bases, with 13 bases between. CDR1 is MNHEY, CDR2 SVGAGI, per germline. CDR3 size: 14 residues. Points on this clone: Antigen specificity is unknown.

This receptor was taken from an adult who received the AZD1222 COVID-19 vaccine. The sample was peripheral blood, taken 28 days after the second AZD1222 dose. The chain couples TRBV6-5 to TRBJ1-2, with a tentative D call TRBD1 (6 bases). The CDR3 reads CASSYSSGAEGYTF. DNA of the CDR3: TGTGCCAGCAGTTACTCGTCAGGGGCAGAGGGCTACACCTTC.